The 10 T cell receptor beta chains given below trace back to one sample, sequenced in a study of T cell responses to AZD1222 COVID-19 vaccine. The assay was immunoSEQ multiplex PCR, and TCRdb's table has in-frame clones only and misses some. In the table there are some 150,000 clones, just over 90% of which are singletons. The specimen comprised peripheral blood, sampled on day 0 of AZD1222 vaccination. The source is an adult in good health.

J is TRBJ1-2 and V is TRBV4-1; 8 bases line up with TRBD1. Germline V CDR1 and CDR2: MGHRA, YSYEKL. J was trimmed by 4 bases and V by 5 bases; bases with no gene match: 9. This CDR3 contains 15 residues. CDR3 in DNA: TGCGCCAGCAGCATACGACAGGGGTCGAGCTATGGCTACACCTTC. Its translation: CASSIRQGSSYGYTF.

The count of this clone is one. The chain carries TRBV7-9 and TRBJ2-2; 7 bases align to TRBD1. This CDR3 is 16 amino acids long. The germline gives CDR1 SEHNR, CDR2 FQNEAQ (reference sequence). V was clipped by 0 bases and J by 3 bases; unmatched bases: 4. The DNA for the CDR3 is TGTGCCAGCAGCTTAGCTACAGGGGACGACACCGGGGAGCTGTTTTTT. The encoded protein is CASSLATGDDTGELFF.

The J gene is TRBJ2-7, the V gene TRBV7-8; maybe TRBD1 (6 bases). Germline lookup yields CDR1 SGHVS and CDR2 FQNEAQ. CDR3 length equals 16 residues. The germline V and J ends were trimmed by 5 bases and 6 bases, with 23 bases remaining between them. The CDR3 here is CASSPRDTGSWGEQYF. In DNA form, the CDR3 reads TGTGCCAGCAGCCCAAGGGACACAGGGTCGTGGGGCGAGCAGTACTTC.

Worth noting for this clone: One end of the junction varies from germline; a read error may be responsible. This rearrangement joins TRBV18 to TRBJ1-2; D is undetermined. This CDR3 is built from 12 residues. Germline V gene data show CDR1 as KGHSH and CDR2 as LQKENI. The CDR3 reads CASAPRDYGYTF. Here the CDR3 DNA reads TGTGCCAGCGCACCCCGGGACTATGGCTACACCTTC.

The V and J genes are TRBV2 and TRBJ1-6; D may be TRBD1 (5 bases). The CDR3 extends over 13 amino acids. Per germline, CDR1 SNHLY and CDR2 FYNNEI. The ends were cut back, 4 bases at V and 5 bases at J, with 6 bases in the middle. The chain's CDR3 is CASSGQNNSPLHF. The CDR3 bases are TGTGCCAGCAGTGGACAGAATAATTCACCCCTCCACTTT.

The rearrangement joins TRBV19 to TRBJ2-7; D may match TRBD1 or TRBD2 (5 bases each). The CDR3 is 13 residues long. Per germline, CDR1 LNHDA and CDR2 SQIVND (reference sequence). Trimming shortened V by 10 bases and J by 6 bases, and 19 bases separated the two germline ends. This CDR3 is CATQDGTVREQYF. The CDR3 DNA reads TGTGCCACCCAGGACGGGACGGTACGCGAGCAGTACTTC. The full variable domain, in which reference TRBV19 and TRBJ2-7 provide the parts outside the CDR3, is DGGITQSPKYLFRKEGQNVTLSCEQNLNHDAMYWYRQDPGQGLRLIYYSQIVNDFQKGDIAEGYSVSREKKESFPLTVTSAQKNPTAFYLCATQDGTVREQYFGPGTRLTVT.

CDR3 bases: TGTGCCAGCAGCGTATCTAGCGGTAGCTCCTACAATGAGCAGTTCTTC. Protein sequence: CASSVSSGSSYNEQFF. This sequence joins TRBV9 and TRBJ2-1, with 7 bases matching TRBD2. Germline CDR1 reads SGDLS; CDR2 reads YYNGEE. J lost 0 bases, V lost 1 base, and 4 bases had no gene match. CDR3 length: 16 residues. The full variable domain, with the rest looked up from reference TRBV9 and TRBJ2-1, is DSGVTQTPKHLITATGQRVTLRCSPRSGDLSVYWYQQSLDQGLQFLIQYYNGEERAKGNILERFSAQQFPDLHSELNLSSLELGDSALYFCASSVSSGSSYNEQFFGPGTRLTVL.

In nucleotides, the CDR3 is TGTGCCAGCAGTGAAACAGCCAGGATTTCACCCCTCCACTTT. Protein sequence: CASSETARISPLHF. The chain links TRBV2 to TRBJ1-6, with D hard to call. V was trimmed by 2 bases and J by 9 bases, leaving 11 bases between them. Germline CDR1 and CDR2: SNHLY and FYNNEI. The CDR3 is made up of 14 amino acids. Full variable domain (rest looked up from reference TRBV2 and TRBJ1-6): EPEVTQTPSHQVTQMGQEVILRCVPISNHLYFYWYRQILGQKVEFLVSFYNNEISEKSEIFDDQFSVERPDGSNFTLKIRSTKLEDSAMYFCASSETARISPLHFGNGTRLTVT.

The genes are TRBV6-5 and TRBJ1-2, with a possible D match to TRBD1 (5 bases). The CDR3 is made up of 14 amino acids. Germline CDR1 is MNHEY and CDR2 is SVGAGI. The V and J ends lost 5 bases and 1 base respectively, with 11 bases between them. CDR3 region: CASSRTGRNYGYTF. The CDR3 DNA follows: TGTGCCAGCAGTCGGACGGGACGTAACTATGGCTACACCTTC.

This clone was recorded only once. This rearrangement joins TRBV5-1 to TRBJ1-6; 7 bases map to TRBD1. Looked up from germline, CDR1 is SGHRS and CDR2 is YFSETQ. V shed 5 bases, J shed 5 bases, and the junction held 10 bases outside the gene matches. The length of the CDR3 is 16 residues. In DNA form, the CDR3 reads TGCGCCAGCAGGGCAAGGACCGGGACAGATAATTCACCCCTCCACTTT. Translation: CASRARTGTDNSPLHF.